This paragraph covers one T cell receptor (beta chain) sequence. Study processing details: Amplified reference gene primers provided the basis for estimating nucleated cell counts. Assay used: immunoSEQ multiplex PCR; TCRdb lists only in-frame clones, some missing. The DNA gave D and trimming, while V, J and clone size come from that table. This sample has 90,000 to 120,000 clones; roughly 90% occur once, and the top ten carry 4.5% to 5%. Germline assignment: CDR1 GTSNPN and CDR2 SVGIG (reference sequence). Trimming removed 2 bases at V and 4 bases at J, with 15 bases between. This CDR3 is built from 15 residues. These data come from a study of blood T cell repertoires in COVID-19. Study as a whole: Some COVID-19 samples were acute and others convalescent; all came from the United States, Italy and Spain. PBMCs, B-cell-depleted T cells, or T cells were the source of the cDNA or gDNA that made up the material.

The specimen sequenced was peripheral blood. The chain joins TRBV30 to TRBJ1-3, with D uncertain. The TCR was taken from a man aged 35 to 55 with active or convalescent COVID-19. CDR3 loop: CAWSRGGPGGNTIYF. DNA for the CDR3: TGTGCCTGGAGTCGGGGAGGACCTGGGGGAAACACCATATATTTT.